These 3 T cell receptor beta chains originate from one sample sequenced in a study of CD8 T cells in Susac syndrome. RNA in amounts of roughly 0.5 to 1 ug was reverse transcribed with random hexamers. TCRdb itself ran the immunoSEQ multiplex PCR reads through MiXCR, one entry per CDR3 protein. The repertoire holds around 69,000 distinct CDR3 sequences, with 96% as singletons. The sequencing input was CD4+ T cells from PBMCs. Receptor source: a human donor with multiple sclerosis.

The V and J genes are TRBV29-1 and TRBJ2-5; 12 nucleotides match TRBD2. Germline values: CDR1 SQVTM, CDR2 ANQGSEA. Trimming at V came to 1 base and at J to 6 bases, leaving 12 bases not matched to a gene. The CDR3 loop spans 17 amino acids. The CDR3 nucleotides are TGCAGCGTTGAAGTGGGGCCTAGCGGGGGGGCTGCCCAGACCCAGTACTTC. The encoded protein is CSVEVGPSGGAAQTQYF.

The gene calls are TRBV11-3 and TRBJ1-2; no clear D gene. Looked up from germline, CDR1 is SGHNT and CDR2 is YENEEA. Trimming removed 1 base from V and 5 bases from J, with 8 bases in between. The CDR3 runs to 13 residues. DNA for the CDR3: TGTGCCAGCAGCTTAGGCGGGAGATATGGCTACACCTTC. Encoded protein: CASSLGGRYGYTF.

CDR3: CASSLYGRDYEQYF. The DNA for the CDR3 is TGTGCCAGCAGCTTATATGGCAGGGACTACGAGCAGTACTTC. V gene TRBV7-9 combines with J gene TRBJ2-7, with a weak D call TRBD1 (5 bases). Trimming pared 2 bases from V and 3 bases from J, leaving 11 bases between. This CDR3 has 14 amino acids. CDR1 SEHNR and CDR2 FQNEAQ come from the germline V gene (reference sequence).